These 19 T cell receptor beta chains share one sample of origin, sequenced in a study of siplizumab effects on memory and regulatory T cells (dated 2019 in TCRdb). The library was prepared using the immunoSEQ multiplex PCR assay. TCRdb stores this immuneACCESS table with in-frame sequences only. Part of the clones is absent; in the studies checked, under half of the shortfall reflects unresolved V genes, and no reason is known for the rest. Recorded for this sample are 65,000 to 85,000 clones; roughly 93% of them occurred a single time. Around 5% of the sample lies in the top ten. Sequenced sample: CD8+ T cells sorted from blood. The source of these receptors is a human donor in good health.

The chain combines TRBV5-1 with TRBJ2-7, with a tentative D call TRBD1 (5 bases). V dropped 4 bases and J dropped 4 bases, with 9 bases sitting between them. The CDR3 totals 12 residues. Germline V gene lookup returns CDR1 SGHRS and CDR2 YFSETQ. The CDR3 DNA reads TGCGCCAGCAGCCCAGGGTCTTACGAGCAGTACTTC. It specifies CASSPGSYEQYF. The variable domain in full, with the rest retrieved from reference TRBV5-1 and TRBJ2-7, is KAGVTQTPRYLIKTRGQQVTLSCSPISGHRSVSWYQQTPGQGLQFLFEYFSETQRNKGNFPGRFSGRQFSNSRSEMNVSTLELGDSALYLCASSPGSYEQYFGPGTRLTVT.

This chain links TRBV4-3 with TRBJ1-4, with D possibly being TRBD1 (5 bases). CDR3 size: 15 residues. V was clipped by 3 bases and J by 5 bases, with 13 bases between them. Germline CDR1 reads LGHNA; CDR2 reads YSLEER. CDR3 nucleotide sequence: TGCGCCAGCAGCCACGGGACTGGAGTAAATGAAAAACTGTTTTTT. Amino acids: CASSHGTGVNEKLFF.

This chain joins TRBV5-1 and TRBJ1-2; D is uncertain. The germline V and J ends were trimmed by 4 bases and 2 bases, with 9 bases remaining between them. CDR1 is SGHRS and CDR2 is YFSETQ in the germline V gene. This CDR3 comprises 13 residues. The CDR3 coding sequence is TGCGCCAGCAGCCCGGGTCCCAACTATGGCTACACCTTC. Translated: CASSPGPNYGYTF.

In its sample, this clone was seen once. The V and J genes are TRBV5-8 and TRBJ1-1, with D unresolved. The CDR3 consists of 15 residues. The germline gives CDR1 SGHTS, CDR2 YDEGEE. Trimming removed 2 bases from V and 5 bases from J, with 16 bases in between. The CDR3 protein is CASSFYSPVETEAFF. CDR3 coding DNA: TGTGCCAGCAGCTTCTATTCCCCCGTGGAAACTGAAGCTTTCTTT.

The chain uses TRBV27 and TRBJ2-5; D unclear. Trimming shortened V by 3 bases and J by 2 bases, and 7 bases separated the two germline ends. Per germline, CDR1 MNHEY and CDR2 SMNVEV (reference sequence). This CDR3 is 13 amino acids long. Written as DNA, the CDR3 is TGTGCCAGCAGTTTGTTCTTGCAAGAGACCCAGTACTTC. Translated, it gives CASSLFLQETQYF.

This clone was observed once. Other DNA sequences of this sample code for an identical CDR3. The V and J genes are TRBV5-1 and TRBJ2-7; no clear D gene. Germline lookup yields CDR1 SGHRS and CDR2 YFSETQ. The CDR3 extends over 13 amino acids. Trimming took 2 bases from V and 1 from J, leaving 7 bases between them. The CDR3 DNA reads TGCGCCAGCAGCTTCGGTTCTTCCTACGAGCAGTACTTC. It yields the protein CASSFGSSYEQYF.

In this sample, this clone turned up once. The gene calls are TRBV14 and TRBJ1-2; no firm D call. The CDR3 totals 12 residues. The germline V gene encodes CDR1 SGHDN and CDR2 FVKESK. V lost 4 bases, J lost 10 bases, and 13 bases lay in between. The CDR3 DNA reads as TGTGCCAGCAGCCCCCAGACCCCGACCTACACCTTC. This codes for CASSPQTPTYTF.

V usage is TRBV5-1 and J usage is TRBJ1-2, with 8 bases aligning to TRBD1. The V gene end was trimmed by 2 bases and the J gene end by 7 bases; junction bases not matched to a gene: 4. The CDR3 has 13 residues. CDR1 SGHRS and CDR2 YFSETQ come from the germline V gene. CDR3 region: CASSFGTGLGYTF. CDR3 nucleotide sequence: TGCGCCAGCAGCTTTGGGACAGGTCTTGGCTACACCTTC.

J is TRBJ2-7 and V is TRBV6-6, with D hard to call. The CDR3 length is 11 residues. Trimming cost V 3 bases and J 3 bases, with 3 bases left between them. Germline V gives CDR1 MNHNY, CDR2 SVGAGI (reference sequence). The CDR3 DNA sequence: TGTGCCAGCAGTTATGACTACGAGCAGTACTTC. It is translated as CASSYDYEQYF.

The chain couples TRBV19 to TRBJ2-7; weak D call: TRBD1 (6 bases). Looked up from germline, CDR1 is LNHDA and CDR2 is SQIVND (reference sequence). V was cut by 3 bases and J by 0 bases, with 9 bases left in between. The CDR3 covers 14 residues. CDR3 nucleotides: TGTGCCAGTAGTATGACAGGTTTCTCCTACGAGCAGTACTTC. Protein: CASSMTGFSYEQYF.

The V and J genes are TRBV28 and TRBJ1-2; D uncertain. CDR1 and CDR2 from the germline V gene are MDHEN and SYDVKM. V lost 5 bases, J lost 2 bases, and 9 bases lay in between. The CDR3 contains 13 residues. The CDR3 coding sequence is TGTGCCAGCAGTCTCGGACCGAACTATGGCTACACCTTC. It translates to CASSLGPNYGYTF.

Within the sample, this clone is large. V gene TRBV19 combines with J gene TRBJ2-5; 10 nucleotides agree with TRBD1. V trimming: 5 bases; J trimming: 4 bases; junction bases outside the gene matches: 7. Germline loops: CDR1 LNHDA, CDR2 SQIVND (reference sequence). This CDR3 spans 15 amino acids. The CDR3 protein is CASSRDRGFLETQYF. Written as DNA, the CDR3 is TGTGCCAGTAGTCGGGACAGGGGATTTTTAGAGACCCAGTACTTC. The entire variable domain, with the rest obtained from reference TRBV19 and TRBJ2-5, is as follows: DGGITQSPKYLFRKEGQNVTLSCEQNLNHDAMYWYRQDPGQGLRLIYYSQIVNDFQKGDIAEGYSVSREKKESFPLTVTSAQKNPTAFYLCASSRDRGFLETQYFGPGTRLLVL.

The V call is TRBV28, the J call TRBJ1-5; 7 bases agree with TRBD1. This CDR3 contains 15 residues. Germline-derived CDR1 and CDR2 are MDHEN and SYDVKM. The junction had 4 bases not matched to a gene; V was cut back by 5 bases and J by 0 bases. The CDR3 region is CASSQTGFSNQPQHF. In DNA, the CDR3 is TGTGCCAGCAGTCAGACAGGGTTTAGCAATCAGCCCCAGCATTTT.

The DNA for the CDR3 is TGTGCCAGCAGCGAGGGGACAGGGTCGTATGAGCAGTTCTTC. This codes for CASSEGTGSYEQFF. The chain recombines TRBV9 with TRBJ2-1, with 9 bases identical to TRBD1. V dropped 3 bases and J dropped 8; count of bases not matched to a gene: 6. Germline lookup yields CDR1 SGDLS and CDR2 YYNGEE. This CDR3 is built from 14 residues.

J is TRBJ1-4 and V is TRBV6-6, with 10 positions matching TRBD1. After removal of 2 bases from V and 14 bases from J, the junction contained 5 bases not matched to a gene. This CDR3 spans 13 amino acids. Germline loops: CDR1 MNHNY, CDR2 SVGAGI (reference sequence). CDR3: CASSYDRGRGLFF. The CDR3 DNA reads TGTGCCAGCAGTTACGACAGGGGGCGGGGGCTGTTTTTT.

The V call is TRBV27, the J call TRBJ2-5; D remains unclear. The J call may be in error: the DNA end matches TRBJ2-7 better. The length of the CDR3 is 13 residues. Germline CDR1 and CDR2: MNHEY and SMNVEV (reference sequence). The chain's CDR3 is CASSQTVTYEQYF. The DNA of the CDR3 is TGTGCCAGCAGCCAAACAGTGACCTACGAGCAGTACTTC.

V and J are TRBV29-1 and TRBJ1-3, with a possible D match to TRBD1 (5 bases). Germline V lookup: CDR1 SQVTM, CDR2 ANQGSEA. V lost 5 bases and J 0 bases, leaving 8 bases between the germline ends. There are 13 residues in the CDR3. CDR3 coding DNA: TGCAGCGTTACAGGATACTCTGGAAACACCATATATTTT. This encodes CSVTGYSGNTIYF. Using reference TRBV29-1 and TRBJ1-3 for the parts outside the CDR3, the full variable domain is SAVISQKPSRDICQRGTSLTIQCQVDSQVTMMFWYRQQPGQSLTLIATANQGSEATYESGFVIDKFPISRPNLTFSTLTVSNMSPEDSSIYLCSVTGYSGNTIYFGEGSWLTVV.

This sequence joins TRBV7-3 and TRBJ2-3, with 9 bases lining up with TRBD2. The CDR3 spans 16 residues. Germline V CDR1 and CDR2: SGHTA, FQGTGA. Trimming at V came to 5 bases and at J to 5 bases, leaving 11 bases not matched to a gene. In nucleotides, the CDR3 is TGTGCCAGCAGCCAACCTAGCGGGGTTAGAGGAGATACGCAGTATTTT. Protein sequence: CASSQPSGVRGDTQYF.

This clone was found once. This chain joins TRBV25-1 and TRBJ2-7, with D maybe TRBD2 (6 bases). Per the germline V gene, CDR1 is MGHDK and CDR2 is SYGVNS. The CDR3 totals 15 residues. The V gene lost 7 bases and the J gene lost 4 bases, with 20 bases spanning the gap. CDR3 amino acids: CASTPGRDLGYEQYF. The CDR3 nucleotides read TGTGCCAGCACTCCCGGGCGGGACCTCGGATACGAGCAGTACTTC.